These 7 T cell receptor beta chains were all obtained from the same sample, sequenced in a study of control samples from healthy donors and cancer patients (dated by TCRdb to between 2020 and 2021). Libraries came from the immunoSEQ multiplex PCR assay. The immuneACCESS repertoire file appears here via TCRdb, limited to in-frame rearrangements. These files lack a portion of the clones; in checked studies, under half of the deficit traces to unresolved V genes, and the cause of the others is not known. This sample gives about 130,000 clones in total; roughly 94% of them show up just once. The ten largest clones capture 13% to 15% of the sample. Material: PBMCs. The receptor source for this set is a man aged 60-69 years with colorectal cancer.

The chain uses TRBV3-1 (or the pseudogene TRBV3-2) and TRBJ2-2, with 7 nucleotides matching TRBD1. J lost 2 bases, V lost 4 bases, and 7 bases had no gene match. This CDR3 has 16 amino acids. Germline V gene data show CDR1 as LGHDT and CDR2 as YNNKEL (reference sequence). The CDR3 region is CASSPPNRGNTGELFF. The CDR3 nucleotides read TGTGCCAGCAGCCCCCCTAACAGGGGAAACACCGGGGAGCTGTTTTTT.

The rearrangement links TRBV24-1 to TRBJ1-2, with D possibly TRBD1 on 6 matching bases. V shed 5 bases and J shed 8 bases, with 11 bases lying between them. The V gene's germline CDR1 is KGHDR and CDR2 SFDVKD. The CDR3 length is 12 residues. The CDR3 sequence: CATSGVGGGYTF. For the CDR3, the DNA is TGTGCCACCAGTGGAGTAGGGGGGGGCTACACCTTC.

The gene calls are TRBV29-1 and TRBJ1-2; D unclear. The germline V gene encodes CDR1 SQVTM and CDR2 ANQGSEA. The CDR3 runs to 11 residues. Trimming took off 4 bases at V and 6 bases at J, with 9 bases between the two ends. This CDR3 reads CSVGHQNGYTF. CDR3 DNA: TGCAGCGTTGGGCACCAAAATGGCTACACCTTC.

The chain uses TRBV7-7 and TRBJ2-5, with 7 bases fitting TRBD1. CDR1 and CDR2 (germline): SSHAT, FNYEAQ (reference sequence). CDR3 size: 14 residues. After removal of 4 bases from V and 5 bases from J, the junction contained 7 bases not matched to a gene. CDR3 amino acids: CASSSHRGSETQYF. The CDR3 nucleotides read TGTGCCAGCAGCTCTCACAGGGGATCGGAGACCCAGTACTTC.

V usage is TRBV10-3 and J usage is TRBJ1-2; 7 positions match TRBD1. This CDR3 spans 18 amino acids. Germline CDR1 and CDR2: ENHRY and SYGVKD. The junction had 13 bases not matched to a gene; V was cut back by 3 bases and J by 0 bases. CDR3 amino acids: CAISERSTGATSNYGYTF. Here the CDR3 DNA reads TGTGCCATCAGTGAAAGGAGTACAGGGGCGACTTCTAACTATGGCTACACCTTC.

This chain connects TRBV29-1 to TRBJ1-1; D is unresolved. This CDR3 is built from 13 residues. Germline loops: CDR1 SQVTM, CDR2 ANQGSEA. V lost 4 bases and J 1 base, leaving 10 bases between the germline ends. The CDR3 bases are TGCAGCGTTGTAAGCGACTGGAACACTGAAGCTTTCTTT. Protein: CSVVSDWNTEAFF.

The chain employs TRBV19 and TRBJ2-2; 7 bases fit TRBD1. Per germline, CDR1 LNHDA and CDR2 SQIVND (reference sequence). This CDR3 contains 15 residues. V was clipped by 3 bases and J by 3 bases; unmatched bases: 4. The CDR3 DNA reads TGTGCCAGTAGTATCGGGCAGGGGGACACCGGGGAGCTGTTTTTT. Protein product: CASSIGQGDTGELFF.